This T cell receptor (beta chain) was documented in a study of blood T cell repertoires in COVID-19. As for the study in general: Both acute and convalescent COVID-19 samples were obtained from the United States, Italy and Spain.

V lost 4 bases and J lost 7; bases outside the gene matches: 8. Germline values: CDR1 LNHDA, CDR2 SQIVND (reference sequence). This CDR3 spans 14 amino acids. This table comes from immunoSEQ multiplex PCR, and its TCRdb copy is limited to in-frame clones, with some not included. The sample carries over 110,000 clones, 88% recorded once. The clonotype was recovered from a human donor in a cohort sampled during active COVID-19. V usage is TRBV19 and J usage is TRBJ1-1, with 8 bases that match TRBD1. Specimen: peripheral blood. This chain's CDR3 is CASSTRDRRLEAFF. The DNA for the CDR3 is TGTGCCAGTAGTACCCGGGACAGGAGACTTGAAGCTTTCTTT.